One and the same sample provided the 24 T cell receptor beta chains below, sequenced in a study of T cell responses to AZD1222 COVID-19 vaccine. Clones were sequenced by immunoSEQ multiplex PCR, and TCRdb holds only the in-frame ones, with some missing. The sample shows approximately 150,000 clones, around 90% of them seen only once. Sequenced here: peripheral blood, sampled 28 days after the second AZD1222 dose. Receptor source: an adult who received the AZD1222 COVID-19 vaccine.

This clone was seen repeatedly, ten times or more. The V and J genes are TRBV27 and TRBJ2-1, with 9 bases identical to TRBD2. Germline lookup yields CDR1 MNHEY and CDR2 SMNVEV (reference sequence). The length of the CDR3 is 17 residues. After removal of 4 bases from V and 6 bases from J, the junction contained 13 bases not matched to a gene. CDR3 in DNA: TGTGCCAGCAGTTATCTGAGAAAAGCTAGCGGGATCAATGAGCAGTTCTTC. Residues: CASSYLRKASGINEQFF.

V gene TRBV11-2 combines with J gene TRBJ1-2; D may be TRBD1 (6 bases). V lost 0 bases to trimming and J lost 2 bases, with 10 bases between them. The CDR3 consists of 15 residues. In germline, CDR1 is SGHAT, CDR2 FQNNGV. The CDR3 nucleotides are TGTGCCAGCAGCTTAGACGGGGGGCCAAACTATGGCTACACCTTC. Translated: CASSLDGGPNYGYTF.

This clone was picked up one time. CDR3 in DNA: TGCAGTGCTAGTAGCACTAGCGGAATACTCCGAGGGTCAGATACGCAGTATTTT. Encoded protein: CSASSTSGILRGSDTQYF. The chain carries TRBV20-1 and TRBJ2-3, with 8 bases matching TRBD2. Germline V gives CDR1 DFQATT, CDR2 SNEGSKA (reference sequence). CDR3 size: 18 residues. Losses at the gene ends were 3 bases for V and 4 bases for J; bases not matched to a gene: 18.

In this sample, this clone turned up a few times. J is TRBJ1-3 and V is TRBV7-2; no clear D. Trimming removed 2 bases at V and 9 bases at J, with 8 bases between. The CDR3 has 12 residues. In germline, CDR1 is SGHTA, CDR2 FQGNSA. In DNA form, the CDR3 reads TGTGCCAGCAGCTTAAATAGTGGCACCATATATTTT. Protein sequence: CASSLNSGTIYF.

The rearrangement links TRBV12-3 or TRBV12-4 to TRBJ1-3; no firm D call. V dropped 2 bases and J dropped 4 bases, with 3 bases sitting between them. The CDR3 loop spans 12 amino acids. The CDR3 protein is CASSLLGNTIYF. CDR3 DNA: TGTGCCAGCAGTTTATTAGGAAACACCATATATTTT.

This clone was detected only once. The CDR3 DNA reads TGTGCCAGCAGTTCATCCGGGACGGAGATTTATGGCTACACCTTC. This encodes CASSSSGTEIYGYTF. This chain links TRBV28 with TRBJ1-2, with D possibly TRBD1 on 5 matching bases. V lost 4 bases and J lost 5, with 17 bases in between. The germline V gene encodes CDR1 MDHEN and CDR2 SYDVKM. The CDR3 is 15 residues long.

The V call is TRBV19, the J call TRBJ2-7; 10 bases line up with TRBD2. Per the germline V gene, CDR1 is LNHDA and CDR2 is SQIVND (reference sequence). The trim removed 2 bases at V and 2 bases at J, leaving 3 bases unmatched. The CDR3 consists of 15 residues. This CDR3 is CASSILAGGTYEQYF. CDR3 nucleotides: TGTGCCAGTAGTATATTAGCGGGGGGAACCTACGAGCAGTACTTC.

The chain uses TRBV5-1 and TRBJ1-2; TRBD1 agrees at 10 bases. Germline V gene lookup returns CDR1 SGHRS and CDR2 YFSETQ. Trimming at V came to 0 bases and at J to 5 bases, leaving 1 base not matched to a gene. This CDR3 contains 14 residues. Written as DNA, the CDR3 is TGCGCCAGCAGCTTGGAGGGACAGGGGTATGGCTACACCTTC. This encodes CASSLEGQGYGYTF.

This sequence joins TRBV6-6 and TRBJ2-1, with 10 bases lining up with TRBD2. Per the germline V gene, CDR1 is MNHNY and CDR2 is SVGAGI (reference sequence). V lost 7 bases to trimming and J lost 8 bases; unmatched junction nucleotides: 8. The CDR3 loop spans 14 amino acids. For the CDR3, the DNA is TGTGCCAGCAAAGCTAGCGGGAGTTCTGATGAGCAGTTCTTC. This translates into CASKASGSSDEQFF.

The chain combines TRBV28 with TRBJ1-2; a possible D gene is TRBD1 (6 bases). Germline V gene data show CDR1 as MDHEN and CDR2 as SYDVKM. The V and J ends lost 5 bases and 4 bases respectively, with 11 bases between them. The CDR3 has 13 amino acids. CDR3 loop: CASSLQGLYGYTF. The CDR3 nucleotides read TGTGCCAGCAGTCTACAGGGACTCTATGGCTACACCTTC.

The rearrangement uses TRBV7-9 and TRBJ1-5, with D possibly being TRBD1 (5 bases). The CDR3 loop spans 16 amino acids. Germline assignment: CDR1 SEHNR and CDR2 FQNEAQ (reference sequence). V was shortened by 1 base and J by 6 bases, with 16 bases between the two germline ends. CDR3 coding DNA: TGTGCCAGCAGCTTAGTGGTCGGGGCAGGTACTCAGCCCCAGCATTTT. It codes for CASSLVVGAGTQPQHF.

The genes are TRBV7-2 and TRBJ1-1; TRBD1 agrees at 7 bases. This CDR3 is built from 14 residues. CDR1 and CDR2 from the germline V gene are SGHTA and FQGNSA. V was clipped by 4 bases and J by 0 bases; unmatched bases: 2. CDR3 bases: TGTGCCAGCAGCTCGGGACAGCTGAACACTGAAGCTTTCTTT. It yields the protein CASSSGQLNTEAFF.

V gene TRBV10-1 combines with J gene TRBJ2-4, with 8 bases aligning to TRBD1. Germline V gives CDR1 WNHNN, CDR2 SYGVQD (reference sequence). Trimming cost V 5 bases and J 0 bases; bases outside gene matches: 18. CDR3 size: 20 residues. CDR3 region: CASSRTGYFCGSLAKNIQYF. In DNA, the CDR3 is TGCGCCAGCAGTCGGACAGGGTACTTTTGCGGCTCTTTAGCCAAAAACATTCAGTACTTC.

The sample holds one count of this clone. This rearrangement joins TRBV7-9 to TRBJ2-7; 7 bases map to TRBD2. CDR1 is SEHNR and CDR2 is FQNEAQ in the germline V gene (reference sequence). The CDR3 is 15 amino acids. V was clipped by 0 bases and J by 3 bases; unmatched bases: 5. The CDR3 region is CASSLAPSGGYEQYF. CDR3 DNA sequence: TGTGCCAGCAGCTTAGCCCCCTCGGGGGGCTACGAGCAGTACTTC. Based on the CDR3 plus reference TRBV7-9 and TRBJ2-7, the full variable domain is DTGVSQNPRHKITKRGQNVTFRCDPISEHNRLYWYRQTLGQGPEFLTYFQNEAQLEKSRLLSDRFSAERPKGSFSTLEIQRTEQGDSAMYLCASSLAPSGGYEQYFGPGTRLTVT.

The chain recombines TRBV5-4 with TRBJ1-2; D is perhaps TRBD1 (5 bases). Germline V gene data show CDR1 as SGHNT and CDR2 as YYREEE (reference sequence). Trimming took off 2 bases at V and 2 bases at J, with 19 bases between the two ends. This CDR3 region has 17 residues. The DNA for the CDR3 is TGTGCCAGCAGCTTTGGTATACAGGCGGGTATAAACTATGGCTACACCTTC. This translates into CASSFGIQAGINYGYTF. Based on the CDR3 plus reference TRBV5-4 and TRBJ1-2, the full variable domain is ETGVTQSPTHLIKTRGQQVTLRCSSQSGHNTVSWYQQALGQGPQFIFQYYREEENGRGNFPPRFSGLQFPNYSSELNVNALELDDSALYLCASSFGIQAGINYGYTFGSGTRLTVV.

This chain connects TRBV19 to TRBJ2-1, with D uncertain. This CDR3 has 14 amino acids. Germline V CDR1 and CDR2: LNHDA, SQIVND (reference sequence). Trimming removed 3 bases at V and 2 bases at J, with 8 bases between. Written as DNA, the CDR3 is TGTGCCAGTAGTATTCTCGCAGCCTACAATGAGCAGTTCTTC. This sequence encodes CASSILAAYNEQFF.

The chain carries TRBV30 and TRBJ2-5; possibly TRBD1 for D (6 bases). Per the germline V gene, CDR1 is GTSNPN and CDR2 is SVGIG (reference sequence). The V end was cut by 2 bases, the J end by 1 base, with 11 bases between. This CDR3 comprises 14 residues. CDR3 bases: TGTGCCTGGAGTAGCGGACAGAGCCAAGAGACCCAGTACTTC. Translating it yields CAWSSGQSQETQYF. The entire variable domain, with the rest obtained from reference TRBV30 and TRBJ2-5, is as follows: SQTIHQWPATLVQPVGSPLSLECTVEGTSNPNLYWYRQAAGRGLQLLFYSVGIGQISSEVPQNLSASRPQDRQFILSSKKLLLSDSGFYLCAWSSGQSQETQYFGPGTRLLVL.

V gene TRBV28 combines with J gene TRBJ1-2; D gene ambiguous. Trimming removed 6 bases from V and 4 bases from J, with 9 bases in between. CDR1 is MDHEN and CDR2 is SYDVKM in the germline V gene. The CDR3 has 12 amino acids. Written as DNA, the CDR3 is TGTGCCAGCAGGGTCGACACCTATGGCTACACCTTC. This encodes CASRVDTYGYTF.

This clone was seen only once. The V and J genes are TRBV30 and TRBJ2-7; D not resolved. CDR1 is GTSNPN, CDR2 SVGIG, per germline (reference sequence). Deletions cut 1 base from V and 2 bases from J, with 6 bases between. The CDR3 totals 12 residues. The CDR3 region has the DNA TGTGCCTGGAGTGGTTTAACCTACGAGCAGTACTTC. Its protein is CAWSGLTYEQYF.

The genes are TRBV7-9 and TRBJ2-5; TRBD2 might be the D (7 bases). The V and J ends lost 1 base and 8 bases respectively, with 11 bases between them. The CDR3 has 13 residues. The germline gives CDR1 SEHNR, CDR2 FQNEAQ (reference sequence). The CDR3 sequence: CASSLGGGVTQYF. The CDR3 coding sequence is TGTGCCAGCAGCTTAGGAGGGGGGGTCACCCAGTACTTC.

The chain couples TRBV3-1 (or the pseudogene TRBV3-2) to TRBJ1-3; D gene uncertain. The CDR3 runs 14 residues. Trimming pared 4 bases from V and 4 bases from J, leaving 11 bases between. CDR1 LGHDT and CDR2 YNNKEL come from the germline V gene (reference sequence). CDR3 DNA: TGTGCCAGCAGCCGAGGTGAACTAGGAAACACCATATATTTT. The encoded protein is CASSRGELGNTIYF.

The CDR3 DNA sequence: TGCGCCAGCAGCCAAGATTGGGACAGGGTAAATCAGCCCCAGCATTTT. Encoded protein: CASSQDWDRVNQPQHF. V gene TRBV4-1 combines with J gene TRBJ1-5; 9 nucleotides match TRBD1. The length of the CDR3 is 16 residues. Germline CDR1 and CDR2: MGHRA and YSYEKL. V was clipped by 0 bases and J by 4 bases; unmatched bases: 4.

V usage is TRBV7-2 and J usage is TRBJ1-4; no definite D call. The CDR3 runs to 13 residues. Germline CDR1 reads SGHTA; CDR2 reads FQGNSA. The ends were cut back, 2 bases at V and 5 bases at J, with 6 bases in the middle. The CDR3 is CASSLRVNEKLFF. The CDR3 coding sequence is TGTGCCAGCAGCTTAAGGGTAAATGAAAAACTGTTTTTT.

The rearrangement links TRBV6-5 to TRBJ2-5, with D unclear. V lost 2 bases, J lost 6 bases, and 10 bases lay in between. The CDR3 covers 13 residues. From germline, CDR1 is MNHEY and CDR2 SVGAGI. The CDR3 nucleotides read TGTGCCAGCAGTTACAACGATGAAAAGACCCAGTACTTC. Translated: CASSYNDEKTQYF.